The entry below describes one T cell receptor (beta chain). Its cognate antigen is unknown. Assay: immunoSEQ multiplex PCR; the TCRdb copy retains only in-frame clones and omits some. The sample lists 1.6 million or so clones, just under 99% occurring once. The record originates from a study of shared clonotypes between healthy human individuals. Notes on the study in general: Around 5% was the fraction of naive CD4 clonotypes found shared across four donors.

Sequencing input: naive CD4+ T cells sorted from blood. Subset noted: CD45RA+ positively selected. This clonotype was sampled from a man under 40 in good health.

The CDR3 DNA sequence: TGTGCCAGCAGCCCCCTAGGAAACTCCTACAATGAGCAGTTCTTC. Protein product: CASSPLGNSYNEQFF. V is TRBV7-3 and J is TRBJ2-1; D not resolved. The length of the CDR3 is 15 residues. Trimming removed 5 bases from V and 0 bases from J, with 11 bases in between. CDR1 SGHTA and CDR2 FQGTGA come from the germline V gene. The full variable domain, completed using reference TRBV7-3 and TRBJ2-1, is GAGVSQTPSNKVTEKGKYVELRCDPISGHTALYWYRQSLGQGPEFLIYFQGTGAADDSGLPNDRFFAVRPEGSVSTLKIQRTERGDSAVYLCASSPLGNSYNEQFFGPGTRLTVL.